This entry is about one T cell receptor (beta chain). These data come from a study of blood T cell repertoires in COVID-19. Study details: Samples taken during acute and convalescent COVID-19 were collected in the United States, Italy and Spain. PBMCs, B-cell-depleted T cells, or T cells were the source of the cDNA or gDNA that made up the material.

Authors' methods: Researchers report that nucleated cell counts were estimated from reference gene primer amplification. Here immunoSEQ multiplex PCR was the method, and the copy in TCRdb shows in-frame clones only, minus some. The D gene and trimming were derived from the DNA, and the V and J assignments and clone size from that table. This sample has about 480,000 clones, with 89% found just once. Germline values: CDR1 WNHNN, CDR2 SYGVQD (reference sequence). V lost 0 bases and J 7 bases, leaving 16 bases between the germline ends. The CDR3 totals 17 residues. Seattle-derived patients entered the study during active infection and were followed longitudinally.

Sequencing was carried out using peripheral blood. The sequence was obtained from a young man with COVID-19, enrolled during active disease. The V gene is TRBV10-1, the J gene TRBJ1-6; tentative D call: TRBD1 (6 bases). This chain's CDR3 is CASSESFWTDNNSPLHF. CDR3 nucleotides: TGCGCCAGCAGTGAGTCCTTCTGGACAGACAACAATTCACCCCTCCACTTT.